The present T cell receptor beta chain was sequenced within a study of PD-1 blockade in classical Hodgkin lymphoma. Findings of the study overall: Complete responders' baseline diversity resembled that of newly diagnosed patients.

Looked up from germline, CDR1 is MNHEY and CDR2 is SMNVEV (reference sequence). With V trimmed by 4 bases and J by 10 bases, 3 bases remained unmatched. There are 14 residues in the CDR3. Method: immunoSEQ multiplex PCR; TCRdb's copy keeps in-frame clones and lacks some. The sample shows about 94,000 clones, nearly 90% of them seen only once. Relapse was seen in all patients after autologous stem cell transplantation, and brentuximab vedotin exposure was variable. This clone was recorded a few times. The target antigen is unknown. The receptor's source is a human donor with classical Hodgkin lymphoma. The sequenced sample was peripheral blood mononuclear cells (PBMCs), obtained before the second cycle of nivolumab. V gene TRBV27 combines with J gene TRBJ2-2, with 13 bases that match TRBD2. CDR3 loop: CASSSGLAGVELFF. Here the CDR3 DNA reads TGTGCCAGCAGTTCAGGACTAGCGGGGGTGGAGCTGTTTTTT.